These 8 T cell receptor beta chains originate from one sample sequenced in a study of blood T cell repertoires in COVID-19. The repertoire was sequenced with immunoSEQ multiplex PCR; TCRdb's copy has only in-frame clones and lacks some. The sample includes some 460,000 clones, roughly 87% of them seen just once. The sequencing input was PBMCs or T cells enriched from blood (not recorded which). The receptors were gathered from a woman aged 18-35 years with acute COVID-19.

V and J are TRBV20-1 and TRBJ2-7; maybe TRBD1 (6 bases). Germline V gives CDR1 DFQATT, CDR2 SNEGSKA (reference sequence). V gave up 3 bases and J gave up 2 bases, with 11 bases separating them. The CDR3 totals 13 residues. This CDR3 is CSASKGQTYEQYF. The DNA for the CDR3 is TGCAGTGCTAGTAAGGGACAAACCTACGAGCAGTACTTC.

This CDR3 reads CASSYAPTGGYEQYF. The CDR3 DNA reads TGTGCCAGCAGTTACGCCCCCACAGGGGGATACGAGCAGTACTTC. V is TRBV6-5 and J is TRBJ2-7; 8 bases fit TRBD1. The CDR3 totals 15 residues. Germline V lookup: CDR1 MNHEY, CDR2 SVGAGI. V lost 2 bases to trimming and J lost 4 bases; unmatched junction nucleotides: 7.

This clone was recorded only once. This chain links TRBV4-1 with TRBJ2-1; TRBD1 agrees at 8 bases. The CDR3 totals 15 residues. With 4 bases clipped from V and 8 bases from J, the junction kept 10 bases outside the gene matches. Germline-derived CDR1 and CDR2 are MGHRA and YSYEKL. CDR3 protein: CASSPGRGLSDEQFF. CDR3 nucleotide sequence: TGCGCCAGCAGCCCGGGCAGGGGGCTAAGTGATGAGCAGTTCTTC.

The chain combines TRBV5-6 with TRBJ2-7, with a possible D match to TRBD2 (6 bases). V shed 3 bases and J shed 7 bases, with 11 bases lying between them. This CDR3 has 12 amino acids. The germline gives CDR1 SGHDT, CDR2 YYEEEE. The CDR3 here is CASSSPGEEQYF. The CDR3 DNA reads as TGTGCCAGCAGCTCTCCGGGGGAGGAGCAGTACTTC.

The table lists this clone with a count of one. The chain carries TRBV5-6 and TRBJ2-7, with 8 bases lining up with TRBD1. In germline, CDR1 is SGHDT, CDR2 YYEEEE. V was clipped by 5 bases and J by 4 bases; unmatched bases: 8. This CDR3 has 14 amino acids. CDR3 loop: CASRTGTGSYEQYF. The CDR3 DNA reads as TGTGCCAGCAGAACCGGGACAGGATCTTACGAGCAGTACTTC.

The chain recombines TRBV19 with TRBJ2-4; TRBD2 matches 7 bases. The germline gives CDR1 LNHDA, CDR2 SQIVND (reference sequence). The CDR3 loop spans 15 amino acids. Trimming at V came to 7 bases and at J to 2 bases, leaving 8 bases not matched to a gene. CDR3 in amino acids: CASIGGSGTKNIQYF. CDR3 nucleotide sequence: TGTGCCAGTATTGGCGGGAGCGGGACCAAAAACATTCAGTACTTC.

J is TRBJ1-5 and V is TRBV6-5, with TRBD1 identical over 7 bases. The V gene's germline CDR1 is MNHEY and CDR2 SVGAGI. This CDR3 is 15 amino acids long. The trim removed 5 bases at V and 5 bases at J, leaving 9 bases unmatched. CDR3 sequence reads: CASSPGQLAHQPQHF. Written as DNA, the CDR3 is TGTGCCAGCAGTCCGGGACAGCTAGCCCATCAGCCCCAGCATTTT.

The table lists this clone with a few counts. The J gene is TRBJ2-7, the V gene TRBV27, with D possibly TRBD1 on 5 matching bases. Trimming left V 3 bases short and J 5 bases short, with 20 bases between. The germline gives CDR1 MNHEY, CDR2 SMNVEV (reference sequence). The CDR3 extends over 16 amino acids. The CDR3 is CASSFVARQHSDEQYF. DNA for the CDR3: TGTGCCAGCAGTTTTGTTGCTCGACAGCACTCTGACGAGCAGTACTTC.